The 25 T cell receptor beta chains reported below all come from one sample, sequenced in a study of regulatory T cells in long-lasting Graves disease. Described time point: persistent/refractory GD, antithyroid drugs over 5 years with positive TRAb. The TCR library was made from RNA that had been extracted from PBMCs in TRIzol. With iRepertoire HTBI primers and Arm-PCR of CDR3 regions, TCR beta libraries were built. In TCRdb, the multiplex PCR reads were re-called with MiXCR into one record per CDR3 protein. There are 700,000 or so distinct CDR3 sequences in the sample; 30% occur only once, and about 40% lies in the top ten. The input for sequencing was peripheral blood mononuclear cells (PBMCs), taken when the disease was refractory, from a patient treated with antithyroid drugs. The receptors here all came from a female donor with Graves disease.

This sequence joins TRBV5-1 and TRBJ1-1, with no clear D. The CDR3 has 16 amino acids. Trimming took 0 bases from V and 0 from J, leaving 12 bases between them. CDR1 and CDR2 (germline): SGHRS, YFSETQ. The CDR3 region has the DNA TGCGCCAGCAGCTTGGTTGGCACGGCCATGAACACTGAAGCTTTCTTT. This translates into CASSLVGTAMNTEAFF.

In its sample, this clonotype was seen a few times. This chain joins TRBV7-9 and TRBJ1-5; 8 bases align to TRBD1. The CDR3 sequence is 16 residues long. V gave up 3 bases and J gave up 5 bases; unmatched junction bases: 9. Germline CDR1 is SEHNR and CDR2 is FQNEAQ (reference sequence). The CDR3 is CASSFGQGLVHQPQHF. CDR3 nucleotides: TGTGCCAGCAGCTTCGGACAGGGTTTGGTTCATCAGCCCCAGCATTTT.

Only one count was recorded for this clonotype. V gene TRBV29-1 combines with J gene TRBJ1-2, with a possible D match to TRBD1 (5 bases). V was cut by 0 bases and J by 7 bases, with 18 bases left in between. CDR3 length: 15 amino acids. Germline lookup yields CDR1 SQVTM and CDR2 ANQGSEA. The chain's CDR3 is CSVEDGVKGPTGYTF. The CDR3, as DNA: TGCAGCGTTGAAGATGGGGTTAAGGGGCCGACTGGCTACACCTTC.

The chain joins TRBV27 to TRBJ1-1, with D possibly matching TRBD1 (6 bases). The CDR3 spans 15 residues. The V gene's germline CDR1 is MNHEY and CDR2 SMNVEV (reference sequence). The V and J ends lost 0 bases and 4 bases respectively, with 12 bases between them. CDR3 bases: TGTGCCAGCAGTTTATCCTCGACAGGCCTCACTGAAGCTTTCTTT. It is translated as CASSLSSTGLTEAFF.

The table lists this clonotype with a few counts. The chain joins TRBV7-6 to TRBJ2-4; 8 nucleotides align to TRBD2. CDR3 length: 18 residues. Unmatched junction bases numbered 7, after V lost 0 bases and J lost 0 bases. Germline values: CDR1 SGHVS, CDR2 FNYEAQ. The CDR3 DNA sequence: TGTGCCAGCAGCTTAGCGCTCTCCCGGGGGGGAGCCAAAAACATTCAGTACTTC. This sequence encodes CASSLALSRGGAKNIQYF.

V usage is TRBV13 and J usage is TRBJ2-2; TRBD1 matches 8 bases. V was clipped by 4 bases and J by 7 bases; unmatched bases: 14. The CDR3 has 17 amino acids. CDR1 and CDR2 (germline): PRHDT, FYEKMQ (reference sequence). CDR3: CASSSRARQGKNGELFF. In DNA, the CDR3 is TGTGCCAGCAGCTCACGAGCGAGACAGGGGAAGAACGGGGAGCTGTTTTTT.

This clonotype came up a few times. The chain couples TRBV7-2 to TRBJ1-2; tentatively, D is TRBD1 (6 bases). CDR1 and CDR2 (germline): SGHTA, FQGNSA. Trimming pared 3 bases from V and 6 bases from J, leaving 20 bases between. The CDR3 is 16 amino acids. In DNA, the CDR3 is TGTGCCAGCAGCTTCCAAGGGGCAGGGGCGGTTAATGGCTACACCTTC. It encodes CASSFQGAGAVNGYTF. Variable domain in full (rest from reference TRBV7-2 and TRBJ1-2): GAGVSQSPSNKVTEKGKDVELRCDPISGHTALYWYRQSLGQGLEFLIYFQGNSAPDKSGLPSDRFSAERTGGSVSTLTIQRTQQEDSAVYLCASSFQGAGAVNGYTFGSGTRLTVV.

The chain has TRBV5-1 and TRBJ1-1; possible D gene TRBD1, 6 bases. Germline values: CDR1 SGHRS, CDR2 YFSETQ. CDR3 length equals 15 residues. The V end was cut by 5 bases, the J end by 0 bases, with 14 bases between. The CDR3 is CASSPGEILNTEAFF. As DNA, the CDR3 is TGCGCCAGCAGTCCAGGGGAGATATTGAACACTGAAGCTTTCTTT.

The rearrangement links TRBV6-1 to TRBJ1-1; tentatively, D is TRBD1 (5 bases). Germline values: CDR1 MNHNS, CDR2 SASEGT. The CDR3 contains 18 residues. With 7 bases removed from V and 1 base from J, the gap between germline ends came to 25 bases. The CDR3 loop is CASTLAVPLQVPNTEAFF. CDR3 DNA: TGTGCCAGCACCCTCGCCGTCCCATTACAGGTTCCGAACACTGAAGCTTTCTTT.

The V gene is TRBV9, the J gene TRBJ2-5, with a weak D call TRBD2 (5 bases). This CDR3 is built from 14 residues. Trimming pared 2 bases from V and 4 bases from J, leaving 12 bases between. Germline values: CDR1 SGDLS, CDR2 YYNGEE. CDR3 loop: CASSVHLAGETQYF. The CDR3 DNA sequence: TGTGCCAGCAGCGTCCACCTAGCTGGAGAGACCCAGTACTTC.

The rearrangement joins TRBV5-1 to TRBJ2-7; 7 positions match TRBD1. Unmatched junction bases numbered 4, after V lost 1 base and J lost 0 bases. The CDR3 is 15 residues long. Germline loops: CDR1 SGHRS, CDR2 YFSETQ. CDR3 loop: CASSLSPGGSYEQYF. The CDR3 DNA follows: TGCGCCAGCAGCTTGTCCCCAGGGGGCTCCTACGAGCAGTACTTC.

The chain combines TRBV10-3 with TRBJ2-7; 10 bases align to TRBD1. The ends lost 5 bases at V and 6 bases at J; junction bases unmatched: 10. This CDR3 has 15 residues. Per germline, CDR1 ENHRY and CDR2 SYGVKD. The CDR3 DNA reads as TGTGCCATCAGTAAAGAGGGACAGGGGAGAACCGAGCAGTACTTC. Its translation is CAISKEGQGRTEQYF.

The chain joins TRBV3-1 to TRBJ2-5; 9 bases are shared with TRBD1. Germline values: CDR1 LGHDT, CDR2 YNNKEL (reference sequence). The CDR3 extends over 14 amino acids. With 1 base clipped from V and 7 bases from J, the junction kept 4 bases outside the gene matches. The DNA of the CDR3 is TGTGCCAGCAGCCAAGGACAGGGGGTCGGGACCCAGTACTTC. Protein product: CASSQGQGVGTQYF.

This clonotype was recorded at least ten times. This chain uses TRBV28 with TRBJ1-1; no definite D call. This CDR3 is built from 12 residues. Trimming left V 10 bases short and J 0 bases short, with 9 bases between. CDR1 is MDHEN, CDR2 SYDVKM, per germline. The CDR3: CAIGPMNTEAFF. CDR3 sequence (DNA): TGTGCCATCGGACCGATGAACACTGAAGCTTTCTTT.

The chain has TRBV6-1 and TRBJ1-2; D is uncertain. V lost 5 bases and J lost 5, with 12 bases in between. The V gene's germline CDR1 is MNHNS and CDR2 SASEGT. CDR3 size: 13 residues. The CDR3 nucleotides are TGTGCCAGCAGTACTGATATAGCATATGGCTACACCTTC. Translating gives CASSTDIAYGYTF.

This clonotype has only a few counts. The rearrangement uses TRBV27 and TRBJ2-7; D is possibly TRBD1 or TRBD2 (5 bases each). The germline gives CDR1 MNHEY, CDR2 SMNVEV (reference sequence). Trimming removed 6 bases from V and 3 bases from J, with 15 bases in between. This CDR3 comprises 14 residues. The CDR3 here is CASSLGRWGYEQYF. The CDR3 DNA reads as TGTGCCAGCAGCCTGGGACGGTGGGGCTACGAGCAGTACTTC.

The rearrangement links TRBV5-6 to TRBJ1-2; D remains ambiguous. V lost 0 bases and J lost 7, with 7 bases in between. Germline V gene sequence: CDR1 SGHDT, CDR2 YYEEEE. This CDR3 contains 12 residues. CDR3 protein: CASSLVTGGYTF. Written as DNA, the CDR3 is TGTGCCAGCAGCTTGGTTACGGGTGGCTACACCTTC. The variable domain in full, completed from reference TRBV5-6 and TRBJ1-2, reads DAGVTQSPTHLIKTRGQQVTLRCSPKSGHDTVSWYQQALGQGPQFIFQYYEEEERQRGNFPDRFSGHQFPNYSSELNVNALLLGDSALYLCASSLVTGGYTFGSGTRLTVV.

The chain combines TRBV10-2 with TRBJ1-2; no clear D gene. CDR3 size: 15 residues. Trimming left V 0 bases short and J 7 bases short, with 15 bases between. The germline V gene has CDR1 WSHSY and CDR2 SAAADI. CDR3 protein: CASSESEVKWSGYTF. The CDR3 DNA reads TGCGCCAGCAGTGAGTCGGAGGTAAAGTGGAGTGGCTACACCTTC.

The V gene is TRBV18, the J gene TRBJ2-7; tentatively, D is TRBD2 (6 bases). The CDR3 totals 14 residues. Trimming stripped 3 bases from V and 0 bases from J, with 9 bases between. CDR1 and CDR2 from the germline V gene are KGHSH and LQKENI. The CDR3 spells CASSPLGSSYEQYF. CDR3 sequence (DNA): TGTGCCAGCTCACCCCTCGGGAGCTCCTACGAGCAGTACTTC.

This chain joins TRBV2 and TRBJ1-1; D remains ambiguous. The V end was cut by 5 bases, the J end by 5 bases, with 15 bases between. The CDR3 consists of 14 residues. Germline CDR1 and CDR2: SNHLY and FYNNEI. The DNA for the CDR3 is TGTGCCAGCAGTCCTCAGCCCCGGGCAACTGAAGCTTTCTTT. It specifies CASSPQPRATEAFF.

This clonotype came up many times. V and J are TRBV28 and TRBJ1-5; 7 nucleotides match TRBD1. J gave up 4 bases and V 6 bases, and 6 bases lay outside the gene matches. The germline CDR1 and CDR2 sequences are MDHEN and SYDVKM. This CDR3 is 14 amino acids long. The CDR3 reads CASRPTGQNQPQHF. The CDR3 DNA sequence: TGTGCCAGCAGACCGACAGGGCAGAATCAGCCCCAGCATTTT.

A few counts support this clonotype. The rearrangement links TRBV5-1 to TRBJ2-7, with no clear D. V was clipped by 0 bases and J by 6 bases, with 16 bases between them. Germline values: CDR1 SGHRS, CDR2 YFSETQ. The CDR3 has 15 residues. The CDR3 sequence: CASSLVGPQGVEQYF. CDR3 coding DNA: TGCGCCAGCAGCTTGGTAGGGCCCCAAGGAGTCGAGCAGTACTTC.

This clonotype was detected only a few times. The rearrangement joins TRBV30 to TRBJ1-2; possibly TRBD1 for D (6 bases). V was cut by 5 bases and J by 6 bases, with 13 bases left in between. The germline gives CDR1 GTSNPN, CDR2 SVGIG (reference sequence). The CDR3 runs 12 residues. The CDR3 here is CAWPRGGHGYTF. CDR3 in DNA: TGTGCCTGGCCCCGGGGGGGGCATGGCTACACCTTC.

The chain combines TRBV28 with TRBJ1-2; 10 bases line up with TRBD1. Germline V lookup: CDR1 MDHEN, CDR2 SYDVKM. The CDR3 is 13 residues long. CDR3 DNA: TGTGGCTCTGCGACAGGGGGCACGAATGGCTACACCTTC. This encodes CGSATGGTNGYTF.

The chain joins TRBV12-3 or TRBV12-4 to TRBJ2-7, with 7 bases identical to TRBD1. V lost 7 bases and J lost 3; bases outside the gene matches: 9. This CDR3 comprises 14 residues. CDR3 sequence reads: CASTGQARRYEQYF. The DNA of the CDR3 is TGTGCCAGCACTGGACAGGCGCGTCGCTACGAGCAGTACTTC.